This passage covers 29 T cell receptor beta chains from one sample sequenced in a study of T cells in women clearing cervical HPV infection. Produced via immunoSEQ multiplex PCR; TCRdb's table is partial and in-frame only. The sample table includes around 19,000 clones. Sequences were obtained from blood buffy coat. These TCRs come from a woman between 18 and 70 years old with a cervical HPV16 infection that either progressed to CIN3+ or cleared (not recorded which).

The CDR3 DNA, read in part, is TGTGCCAGCAGTGCGGTCCCCTCTCGGGGCGAG. This translates into CASSAVPSRGE. The full CDR3 is CASSAVPSRGEQYF. The chain carries TRBV6-1 and TRBJ2-7; TRBD2 is a possible D gene (5 bases). The CDR3 end lies 3 residues beyond the end of the read and is filled in from the germline J gene. This CDR3 is built from 14 residues. Deletions cut 4 bases from V and 6 bases from J, with 16 bases between. CDR1 is MNHNS, CDR2 SASEGT, per germline.

Comments on this clone: The read comes to an end 3 residues before the CDR3 does, leaving the germline J gene to fill in the end. V usage is TRBV5-1 and J usage is TRBJ1-2, with D possibly matching TRBD1 (6 bases). The length of the CDR3 is 15 residues. The germline V gene encodes CDR1 SGHRS and CDR2 YFSETQ. With 4 bases removed from V and 3 bases from J, the gap between germline ends came to 16 bases. The chain's CDR3 is CASSEQGLPDYGYTF. The DNA read from the CDR3 is TGCGCCAGCAGCGAACAGGGTTTGCCCGACTATGGC.

In the case of this clone: The CDR3 is cut off 3 residues early in the read; its end comes from the germline J gene. The chain couples TRBV12-3 or TRBV12-4 to TRBJ2-1, with TRBD2 as a possible D gene (6 bases). This CDR3 is built from 13 residues. The V end lost 11 bases, the J end lost 0 bases, and 11 bases lay between the germline ends. Partial CDR3 DNA: TGTGCCTGCTTGGGGGGCTCCTACAATGAG. This sequence encodes CACLGGSYNE. The whole CDR3 reads CACLGGSYNEQFF.

Remarks on this clone: Sequencing ends 3 residues short of the CDR3 end; the germline J gene provides the rest. The gene calls are TRBV19 and TRBJ2-6, with a tentative D call TRBD1 (6 bases). From germline, CDR1 is LNHDA and CDR2 SQIVND (reference sequence). This CDR3 spans 17 amino acids. The V end lost 8 bases, the J end lost 0 bases, and 17 bases lay between the germline ends. This CDR3 reads CASLWQDRASGANVLTF. CDR3 bases read: TGTGCCAGTCTATGGCAGGACAGAGCCTCTGGGGCCAACGTC.

About this clone: The read ends 3 residues early relative to the CDR3; the germline J gene fills the gap. The chain uses TRBV30 and TRBJ2-1; a weak D match, TRBD2 (6 bases). This CDR3 contains 14 residues. The germline gives CDR1 GTSNPN, CDR2 SVGIG (reference sequence). The germline V and J ends were trimmed by 2 bases and 4 bases, with 12 bases remaining between them. The CDR3 loop reads CAWSMASGYNEQFF. The CDR3 bases that were read are TGTGCCTGGAGTATGGCGAGCGGGTACAATGAG.

To note about this clone: With the read ending 3 residues before the CDR3 end, the germline J gene is used to fill in that end. The chain joins TRBV19 to TRBJ1-2; possibly TRBD1 for D (6 bases). Germline CDR1 and CDR2: LNHDA and SQIVND (reference sequence). This CDR3 has 17 residues. CDR3 residues: CASSRTQSRLDSYDYTF. The covered CDR3 bases are TGTGCCAGTAGTCGCACCCAAAGCCGGCTGGACAGCTACGAC.

In the case of this clone: The read terminates 3 residues ahead of where the CDR3 ends, so the germline J gene completes it. This rearrangement joins TRBV11-3 to TRBJ2-2; 7 nucleotides align to TRBD2. The CDR3 runs to 15 residues. CDR1 SGHNT and CDR2 YENEEA come from the germline V gene. J gave up 2 bases and V 9 bases, and 9 bases lay outside the gene matches. The part of the CDR3 DNA that was read is TGTGCCAGTAGTCGCGCGGGGGTTAACACCGGGGAG. Residues: CASSRAGVNTGE. In full, the CDR3 reads CASSRAGVNTGELFF.

According to its frequency, this clone is hyperexpanded (1% or more). The read finishes 3 residues shy of the CDR3 end, and the germline J gene is used to complete it. The V gene is TRBV6-4, the J gene TRBJ2-5; TRBD1 might be the D (5 bases). Between the trimmed V and J ends, which lost 8 bases and 5 bases, there was a span of 15 bases. The CDR3 contains 13 residues. CDR1 MRHNA and CDR2 SNTAGT come from the germline V gene. The sequenced part of the CDR3 DNA is TGTGCCAGCTCCAGGGTCGCTGAGGAGACC. This gives the protein CASSRVAEET. The complete CDR3 sequence is CASSRVAEETQYF.

Comments on this clone: The CDR3 end is not reached by the read, which stops 3 residues before it; the germline J gene fills it in. The genes are TRBV30 and TRBJ2-1, with a possible D match to TRBD2 (5 bases). Per germline, CDR1 GTSNPN and CDR2 SVGIG (reference sequence). The V and J ends lost 4 bases and 7 bases respectively, with 14 bases between them. This CDR3 region has 13 residues. CDR3 bases read: TGTGCCTGGAAACTGTGGTCGGGGAATGAG. Protein: CAWKLWSGNE. The CDR3, in full, reads CAWKLWSGNEQFF.

A note on this clone: The observed sequence ends 3 residues before the CDR3 terminus, with the missing tail filled in from the germline J gene. The chain links TRBV19 to TRBJ2-7; 10 positions agree with TRBD1. This CDR3 contains 14 residues. Looked up from germline, CDR1 is LNHDA and CDR2 is SQIVND (reference sequence). V shed 7 bases and J 1 base; nucleotides not matched to a gene: 4. Here the CDR3 reads CASKRTGGSYEQYF. The CDR3 bases that were read are TGTGCCAGTAAGAGGACAGGGGGATCCTACGAG.

A note on this clone: The read stops 3 residues short of the end of the CDR3; the missing end is completed from the germline J gene. The chain recombines TRBV30 with TRBJ2-3, with 11 bases matching TRBD1. Germline CDR1 is GTSNPN and CDR2 is SVGIG (reference sequence). The CDR3 extends over 15 amino acids. The CDR3 region is CAWTWTGGSRETQYF. CDR3 bases read: TGTGCCTGGACCTGGACAGGGGGCTCCCGAGAGACG. Full variable domain (rest looked up from reference TRBV30 and TRBJ2-3): SQTIHQWPATLVQPVGSPLSLECTVEGTSNPNLYWYRQAAGRGLQLLFYSVGIGQISSEVPQNLSASRPQDRQFILSSKKLLLSDSGFYLCAWTWTGGSRETQYFGPGTRLTVL.

As to this clone: Coverage ceases 3 residues before the CDR3 finishes, and the germline J gene fills in the end. The genes are TRBV5-1 and TRBJ2-1; 8 nucleotides line up with TRBD1. The CDR3 has 14 residues. Germline-derived CDR1 and CDR2 are SGHRS and YFSETQ. The V and J ends lost 0 bases and 8 bases, in that order; junction bases with no gene match: 4. The CDR3 is CASSLVPGGDEQFF. Partial CDR3 DNA: TGCGCCAGCAGCTTGGTACCAGGGGGCGATGAG.

Remarks on this clone: The CDR3 end falls 3 residues outside the read, so it is completed with the germline J gene. The chain couples TRBV19 to TRBJ1-2, with 9 positions matching TRBD1. Looked up from germline, CDR1 is LNHDA and CDR2 is SQIVND (reference sequence). CDR3 length: 17 amino acids. CDR3 DNA, as far as it was read: TGTGCCAGTAGTATAGGTCCCGGACAGGGGAGTGGAGATACC. As protein: CASSIGPGQGSGDT. The whole CDR3 reads CASSIGPGQGSGDTYTF.

Remarks on this clone: The read terminates 3 residues ahead of where the CDR3 ends, so the germline J gene completes it. The chain has TRBV7-2 and TRBJ2-3; 7 bases line up with TRBD1. The CDR3 is 15 residues long. CDR1 is SGHTA, CDR2 FQGNSA, per germline. The CDR3 DNA, read in part, is TGTGCCAGCAGCTTGTCGGGACAGTTCAATCAGCCG. Translated, it gives CASSLSGQFNQP. In full, the CDR3 is CASSLSGQFNQPQYF.

About this clone itself: Coverage ceases 3 residues before the CDR3 finishes, and the germline J gene fills in the end. V gene TRBV6-4 combines with J gene TRBJ2-1; 8 bases are shared with TRBD1. The J segment lost 4 bases and the V segment lost 4 bases, leaving 6 bases of the junction unmatched. The CDR3 runs 15 residues. CDR1 and CDR2 (germline): MRHNA, SNTAGT. The CDR3 here is CASSAGTGTYNEQFF. CDR3 DNA (partial): TGTGCCAGCAGTGCCGGGACAGGAACATACAATGAG.

The CDR3 region is CASSPVAGSQAFF. CDR3 DNA, as far as it was read: TGTGCCAGCTCACCAGTGGCAGGGTCTCAG. This chain connects TRBV18 to TRBJ1-1; TRBD1 might be the D (5 bases). Read data end 3 residues before the CDR3 end; the end is taken from the germline J gene. Germline V gene sequence: CDR1 KGHSH, CDR2 LQKENI. The CDR3 consists of 13 residues.

For this clone: The read ends 3 residues early relative to the CDR3; the germline J gene fills the gap. This chain links TRBV5-1 with TRBJ2-2, with 7 bases that match TRBD1. CDR3 length equals 16 residues. Germline CDR1 SGHRS, CDR2 YFSETQ. The CDR3 protein is CASSLEGGAYNSPLFF. Incomplete CDR3 DNA: TGCGCCAGCAGCTTAGAAGGGGGCGCCTATAATTCACCG.

Remarks on this clone: The read falls 3 residues short of the CDR3 end, and the missing part is taken from the germline J gene. The V call is TRBV20-1, the J call TRBJ2-5; D perhaps matches TRBD2 (7 bases). The CDR3 length is 13 residues. The germline V gene encodes CDR1 DFQATT and CDR2 SNEGSKA (reference sequence). The ends were cut back, 5 bases at V and 5 bases at J, with 15 bases in the middle. CDR3: CSARKRGGETQYF. The covered CDR3 bases are TGCAGTGCTCGAAAAAGGGGGGGTGAGACC.

In regard to this clone: The sequenced fragment ends 3 residues before the CDR3 boundary, so the rest is inferred from the germline J gene. The chain combines TRBV18 with TRBJ2-2, with 10 bases that match TRBD2. The CDR3 sequence is 17 residues long. Looked up from germline, CDR1 is KGHSH and CDR2 is LQKENI. V dropped 0 bases and J dropped 8; count of bases not matched to a gene: 9. CDR3 DNA (partial): TGTGCCAGCTCACCACCTAGCGGGGGGCCTGTTCGAGGGGAG. This codes for CASSPPSGGPVRGE. In full, the CDR3 reads CASSPPSGGPVRGELFF.

Regarding this clone: Sequencing ends 3 residues short of the CDR3 end; the germline J gene provides the rest. J is TRBJ2-3 and V is TRBV10-1, with TRBD2 matching 10 bases. The CDR3 consists of 15 residues. The trim removed 3 bases at V and 6 bases at J, leaving 6 bases unmatched. Germline V gene sequence: CDR1 WNHNN, CDR2 SYGVQD (reference sequence). The CDR3 protein is CASSDVAGGVDTQYF. The sequenced CDR3 bases are TGCGCCAGCAGTGATGTAGCGGGGGGAGTGGATACG.

Remarks on this clone: Sequencing ends 3 residues short of the CDR3 end; the germline J gene provides the rest. V usage is TRBV6-1 and J usage is TRBJ2-1; 12 nucleotides agree with TRBD2. The V gene end was trimmed by 8 bases and the J gene end by 9 bases; junction bases not matched to a gene: 8. The CDR3 contains 14 residues. Germline lookup yields CDR1 MNHNS and CDR2 SASEGT. CDR3 residues: CASRGLAGSGEQFF. CDR3 bases read: TGTGCCAGCCGTGGACTAGCGGGGAGTGGTGAG.

Points on this clone: The CDR3 end is not reached by the read, which stops 3 residues before it; the germline J gene fills it in. This rearrangement joins TRBV2 to TRBJ1-4, with TRBD1 matching over 8 bases. The CDR3 is 14 residues long. CDR1 is SNHLY, CDR2 FYNNEI, per germline. The CDR3 is CASTRQGSGSPLFF. The CDR3 bases that were read are TGTGCCAGCACCCGACAGGGGTCGGGATCACCA.

About this clone: The read terminates 3 residues before the CDR3 end, so the remaining end is supplied by the germline J gene. The chain uses TRBV13 and TRBJ2-1, with D unresolved. Looked up from germline, CDR1 is PRHDT and CDR2 is FYEKMQ (reference sequence). Trimming took 2 bases from V and 0 from J, leaving 8 bases between them. The CDR3 consists of 15 residues. Partial CDR3 DNA: TGTGCCAGCAGCTTATGGCCCAACTCCTACAATGAG. Protein: CASSLWPNSYNE. The CDR3, in full, reads CASSLWPNSYNEQFF. Looking up the rest from reference TRBV13 and TRBJ2-1 gives the full variable domain: AAGVIQSPRHLIKEKRETATLKCYPIPRHDTVYWYQQGPGQDPQFLISFYEKMQSDKGSIPDRFSAQQFSDYHSELNMSSLELGDSALYFCASSLWPNSYNEQFFGPGTRLTVL.

Details on this clone: The read finishes 3 residues shy of the CDR3 end, and the germline J gene is used to complete it. The rearrangement joins TRBV7-2 to TRBJ2-2; D remains ambiguous. The germline V gene has CDR1 SGHTA and CDR2 FQGNSA. This CDR3 comprises 14 residues. The V end lost 7 bases, the J end lost 4 bases, and 13 bases lay between the germline ends. Incomplete CDR3 DNA: TGTGCCAGCACCCCCCGGCGGCTCACCGGGGAG. As protein: CASTPRRLTGE. The CDR3 reads in full as CASTPRRLTGELFF.

As regards this clone: The read terminates 3 residues before the CDR3 end, so the remaining end is supplied by the germline J gene. The genes are TRBV11-2 and TRBJ2-7, with TRBD2 matching 8 bases. V shed 5 bases and J 3 bases; nucleotides not matched to a gene: 9. The germline V gene encodes CDR1 SGHAT and CDR2 FQNNGV. The CDR3 has 15 residues. CDR3 residues: CASSPPGGVGYEQYF. CDR3 bases read: TGTGCCAGCAGCCCCCCCGGGGGGGTCGGCTACGAG.

The sequenced CDR3 bases are TGTGCCATCAGTGGTTGGACAGGGCTAAACTATGGC. This translates into CAISGWTGLNYG. The full-length CDR3 reads as CAISGWTGLNYGYTF. This chain joins TRBV10-3 and TRBJ1-2, with 8 bases matching TRBD1. The read terminates 3 residues ahead of where the CDR3 ends, so the germline J gene completes it. Unmatched junction bases numbered 6, after V lost 4 bases and J lost 2 bases. Germline CDR1 is ENHRY and CDR2 is SYGVKD. The CDR3 has 15 amino acids.

CDR3 sequence reads: CASSTSGQFVEQYF. The CDR3 bases that were read are TGTGCCAGCAGCACCTCGGGACAGTTTGTCGAG. The V and J genes are TRBV9 and TRBJ2-7; 7 nucleotides match TRBD1. The observed sequence ends 3 residues before the CDR3 terminus, with the missing tail filled in from the germline J gene. Germline V gives CDR1 SGDLS, CDR2 YYNGEE. With 4 bases clipped from V and 6 bases from J, the junction kept 10 bases outside the gene matches. This CDR3 is 14 amino acids long.

A remark on this clone: The read gets to within 3 residues of the CDR3 end, and the germline J gene fills in the rest. V gene TRBV7-9 combines with J gene TRBJ1-2; D gene uncertain. CDR1 is SEHNR and CDR2 is FQNEAQ in the germline V gene (reference sequence). The CDR3 consists of 14 residues. CDR3 DNA, as far as it was read: TGTGCCAGCAGCTTAGACACCGCCCCAGATACC. Protein sequence: CASSLDTAPDT. The whole CDR3 reads CASSLDTAPDTYTF.

As regards this clone: The read ends 3 residues early relative to the CDR3; the germline J gene fills the gap. V gene TRBV14 combines with J gene TRBJ2-1; 7 nucleotides match TRBD1. Germline trimming cut 0 bases from V and 9 bases from J; bases unmatched to any gene: 5. The CDR3 covers 14 residues. The germline gives CDR1 SGHDN, CDR2 FVKESK. The CDR3 sequence is CASSQELTGVEQFF. The sequenced CDR3 bases are TGTGCCAGCAGCCAAGAGTTAACAGGGGTTGAG.